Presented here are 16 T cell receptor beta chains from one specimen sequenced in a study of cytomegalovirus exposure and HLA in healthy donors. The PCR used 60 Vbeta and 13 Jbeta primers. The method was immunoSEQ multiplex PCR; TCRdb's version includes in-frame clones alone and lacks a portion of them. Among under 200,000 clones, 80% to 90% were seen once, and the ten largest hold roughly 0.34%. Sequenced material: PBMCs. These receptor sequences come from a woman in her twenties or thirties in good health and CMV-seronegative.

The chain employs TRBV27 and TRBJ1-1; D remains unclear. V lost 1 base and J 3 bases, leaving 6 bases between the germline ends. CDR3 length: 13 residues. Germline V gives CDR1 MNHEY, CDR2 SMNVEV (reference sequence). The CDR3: CASSLYVDTEAFF. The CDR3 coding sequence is TGTGCCAGCAGTTTATACGTAGACACTGAAGCTTTCTTT.

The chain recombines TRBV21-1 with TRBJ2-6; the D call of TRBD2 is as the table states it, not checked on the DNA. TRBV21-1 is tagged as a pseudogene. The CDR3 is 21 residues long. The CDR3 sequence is CASSKGRWTSGRGSGANVLTF. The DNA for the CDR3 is TGTGCCAGCAGCAAAGGGAGGTGGACTAGCGGGAGGGGCTCTGGGGCCAACGTCCTGACTTTC.

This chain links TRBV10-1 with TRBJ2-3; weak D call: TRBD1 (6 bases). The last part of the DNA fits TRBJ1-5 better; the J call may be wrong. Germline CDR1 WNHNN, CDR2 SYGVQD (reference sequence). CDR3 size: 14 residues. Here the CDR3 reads CASSERGATDTQHF. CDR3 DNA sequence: TGCGCCAGCAGTGAGCGGGGGGCCACAGATACGCAGCATTTT.

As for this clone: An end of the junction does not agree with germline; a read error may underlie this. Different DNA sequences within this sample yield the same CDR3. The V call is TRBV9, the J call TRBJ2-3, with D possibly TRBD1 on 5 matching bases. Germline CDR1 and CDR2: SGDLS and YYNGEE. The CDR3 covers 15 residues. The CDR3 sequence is CASSVSTAGTDTQYF. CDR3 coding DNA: TGTGCTAGCAGCGTAAGCACAGCAGGGACAGATACGCAGTATTTT.

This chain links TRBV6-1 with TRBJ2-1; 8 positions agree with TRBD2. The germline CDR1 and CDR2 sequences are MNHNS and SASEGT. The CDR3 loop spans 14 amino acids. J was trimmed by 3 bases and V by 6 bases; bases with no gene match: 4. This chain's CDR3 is CASRILAGYNEQFF. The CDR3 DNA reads TGTGCCAGCAGGATCCTAGCGGGCTACAATGAGCAGTTCTTC.

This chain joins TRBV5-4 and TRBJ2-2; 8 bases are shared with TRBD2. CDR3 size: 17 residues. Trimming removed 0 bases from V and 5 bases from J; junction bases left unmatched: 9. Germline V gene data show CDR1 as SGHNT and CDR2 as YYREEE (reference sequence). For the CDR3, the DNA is TGTGCCAGCAGCTTGGGGCTAGCGGGTTCTATTACCGGGGAGCTGTTTTTT. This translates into CASSLGLAGSITGELFF.

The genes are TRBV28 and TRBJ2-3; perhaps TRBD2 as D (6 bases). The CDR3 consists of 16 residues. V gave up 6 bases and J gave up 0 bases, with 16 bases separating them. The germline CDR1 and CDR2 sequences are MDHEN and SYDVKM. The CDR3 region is CASRIGGGTSTDTQYF. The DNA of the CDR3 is TGTGCCAGCAGAATAGGAGGCGGGACTAGCACAGATACGCAGTATTTT.

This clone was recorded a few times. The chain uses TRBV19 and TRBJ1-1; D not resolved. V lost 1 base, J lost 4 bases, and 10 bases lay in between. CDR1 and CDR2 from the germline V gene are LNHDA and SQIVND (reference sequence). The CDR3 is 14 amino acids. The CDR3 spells CASSIGRAGTEAFF. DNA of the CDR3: TGTGCCAGTAGTATAGGCCGGGCGGGCACTGAAGCTTTCTTT.

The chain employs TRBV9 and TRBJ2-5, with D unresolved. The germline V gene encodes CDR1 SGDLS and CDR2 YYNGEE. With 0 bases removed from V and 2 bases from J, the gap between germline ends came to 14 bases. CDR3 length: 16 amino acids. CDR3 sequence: CASSVAVWARQETQYF. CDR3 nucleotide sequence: TGTGCCAGCAGCGTAGCAGTCTGGGCCAGACAAGAGACCCAGTACTTC.

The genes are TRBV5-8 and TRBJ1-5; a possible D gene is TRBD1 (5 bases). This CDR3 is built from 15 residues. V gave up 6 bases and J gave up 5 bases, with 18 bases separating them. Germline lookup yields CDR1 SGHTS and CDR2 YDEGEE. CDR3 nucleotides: TGTGCCAGCACCGCAATAAGGGGACTTGATCAGCCCCAGCATTTT. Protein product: CASTAIRGLDQPQHF.

CDR3 nucleotides: TGCGCCAGCAGCTCAGCCGCAGGGGATGGCTACACCTTC. This encodes CASSSAAGDGYTF. V is TRBV5-1 and J is TRBJ1-2; maybe TRBD1 (6 bases). From germline, CDR1 is SGHRS and CDR2 YFSETQ. V lost 3 bases and J 6 bases, leaving 12 bases between the germline ends. The CDR3 is 13 amino acids.

CDR3 sequence reads: CASSRRMTGTGDGHEQFF. DNA for the CDR3: TGTGCCAGCAGCCGACGCATGACCGGGACAGGGGACGGGCATGAGCAGTTCTTC. The chain has TRBV7-3 and TRBJ2-1; TRBD1 aligns across 10 bases. The V gene end was trimmed by 5 bases and the J gene end by 8 bases; junction bases not matched to a gene: 18. The CDR3 consists of 18 residues. The germline gives CDR1 SGHTA, CDR2 FQGTGA.

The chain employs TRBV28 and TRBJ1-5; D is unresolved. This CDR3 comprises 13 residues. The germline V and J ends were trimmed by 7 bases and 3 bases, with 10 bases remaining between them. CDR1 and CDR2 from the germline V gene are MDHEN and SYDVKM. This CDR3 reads CASNLAPNQPQHF. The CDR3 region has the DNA TGTGCCAGCAACCTGGCCCCCAATCAGCCCCAGCATTTT.

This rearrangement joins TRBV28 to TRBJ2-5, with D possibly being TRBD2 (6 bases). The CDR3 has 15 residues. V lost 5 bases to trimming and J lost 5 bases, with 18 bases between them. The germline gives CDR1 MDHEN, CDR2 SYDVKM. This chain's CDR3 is CASSGTRDWQETQYF. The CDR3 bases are TGTGCCAGCAGTGGCACCAGGGACTGGCAGGAGACCCAGTACTTC.

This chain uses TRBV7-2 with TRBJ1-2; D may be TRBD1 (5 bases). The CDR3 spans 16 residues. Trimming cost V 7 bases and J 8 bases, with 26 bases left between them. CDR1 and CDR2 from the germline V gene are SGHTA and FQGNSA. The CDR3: CASIQPPYQGLGGYTF. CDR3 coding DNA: TGTGCCAGCATCCAGCCGCCCTACCAGGGCCTAGGAGGCTACACCTTC.

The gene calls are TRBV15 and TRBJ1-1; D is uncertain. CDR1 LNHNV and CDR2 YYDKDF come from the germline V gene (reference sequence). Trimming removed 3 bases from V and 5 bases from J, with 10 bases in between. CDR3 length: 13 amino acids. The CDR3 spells CATSSEKRTEAFF. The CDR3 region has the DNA TGTGCCACCAGCAGTGAGAAGAGGACTGAAGCTTTCTTT.